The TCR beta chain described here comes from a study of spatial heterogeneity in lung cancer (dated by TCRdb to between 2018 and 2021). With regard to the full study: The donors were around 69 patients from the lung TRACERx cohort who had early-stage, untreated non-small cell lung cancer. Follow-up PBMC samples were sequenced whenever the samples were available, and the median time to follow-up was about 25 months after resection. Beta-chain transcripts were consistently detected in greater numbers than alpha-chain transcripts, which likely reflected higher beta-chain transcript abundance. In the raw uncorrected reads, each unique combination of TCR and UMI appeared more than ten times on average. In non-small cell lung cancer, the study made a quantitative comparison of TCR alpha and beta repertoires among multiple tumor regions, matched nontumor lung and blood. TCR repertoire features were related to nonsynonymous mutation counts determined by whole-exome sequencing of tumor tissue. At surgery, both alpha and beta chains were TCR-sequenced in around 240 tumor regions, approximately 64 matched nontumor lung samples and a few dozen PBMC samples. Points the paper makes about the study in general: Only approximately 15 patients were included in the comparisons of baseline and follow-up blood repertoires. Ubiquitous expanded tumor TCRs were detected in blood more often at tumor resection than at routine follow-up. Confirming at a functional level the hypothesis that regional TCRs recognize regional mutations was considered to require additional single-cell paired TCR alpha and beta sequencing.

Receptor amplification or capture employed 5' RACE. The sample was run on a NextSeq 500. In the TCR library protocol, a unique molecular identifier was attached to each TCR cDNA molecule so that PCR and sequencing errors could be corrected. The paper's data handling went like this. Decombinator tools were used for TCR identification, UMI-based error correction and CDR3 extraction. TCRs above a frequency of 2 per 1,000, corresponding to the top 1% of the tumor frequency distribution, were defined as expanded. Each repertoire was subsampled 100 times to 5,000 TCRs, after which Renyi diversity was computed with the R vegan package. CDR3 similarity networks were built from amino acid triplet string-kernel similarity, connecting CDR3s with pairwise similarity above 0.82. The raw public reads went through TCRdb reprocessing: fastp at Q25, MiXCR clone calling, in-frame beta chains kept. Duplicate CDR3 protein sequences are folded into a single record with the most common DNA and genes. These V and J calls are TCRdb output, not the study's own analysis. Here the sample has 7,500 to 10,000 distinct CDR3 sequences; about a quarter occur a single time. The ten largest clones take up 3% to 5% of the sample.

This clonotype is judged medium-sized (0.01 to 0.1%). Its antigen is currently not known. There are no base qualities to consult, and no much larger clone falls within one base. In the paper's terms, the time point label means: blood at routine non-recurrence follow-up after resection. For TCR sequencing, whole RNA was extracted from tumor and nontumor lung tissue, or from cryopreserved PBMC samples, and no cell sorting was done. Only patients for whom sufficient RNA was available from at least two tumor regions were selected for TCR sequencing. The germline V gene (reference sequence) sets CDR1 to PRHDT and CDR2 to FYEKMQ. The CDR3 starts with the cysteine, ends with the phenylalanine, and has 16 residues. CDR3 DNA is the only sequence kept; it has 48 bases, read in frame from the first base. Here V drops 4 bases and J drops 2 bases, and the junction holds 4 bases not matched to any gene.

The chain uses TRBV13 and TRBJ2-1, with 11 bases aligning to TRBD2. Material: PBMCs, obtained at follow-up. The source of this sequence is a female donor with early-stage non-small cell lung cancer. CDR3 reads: CASSSRLAGTYNEQFF. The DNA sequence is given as TGTGCCAGCAGCTCCCGACTAGCGGGGACCTACAATGAGCAGTTCTTC.